These 24 T cell receptor beta chains were sequenced from one sample in a study of response to subunit inactivated influenza vaccine. A single record per CDR3 protein comes from TCRdb applying MiXCR to the RT-PCR reads. The sample has about 300,000 distinct CDR3 sequences, 21% seen once. The input for sequencing was PBMCs from blood, taken 21 months after vaccination. Source of these receptors: a man aged 45 to 75 who received an inactivated influenza vaccine.

This clonotype showed up just a few times. The V and J genes are TRBV6-1 and TRBJ2-3, with D perhaps being TRBD1 or TRBD2 (5 bases each). The CDR3 has 14 residues. V dropped 2 bases and J dropped 1 base, with 7 bases sitting between them. Germline CDR1 reads MNHNS; CDR2 reads SASEGT. CDR3 sequence reads: CASSERGGTDTQYF. CDR3 nucleotide sequence: TGTGCCAGCAGTGAACGAGGGGGCACAGATACGCAGTATTTT.

This clonotype came up a few times. This chain links TRBV4-3 with TRBJ2-1; 11 bases are a match to TRBD2. The CDR3 has 16 amino acids. V gave up 5 bases and J gave up 4 bases; unmatched junction bases: 7. Germline-derived CDR1 and CDR2 are LGHNA and YSLEER. Here the CDR3 reads CASSEGTSGSYNEQFF. The CDR3 bases are TGCGCCAGCAGCGAAGGGACTAGCGGCTCTTACAATGAGCAGTTCTTC.

The chain joins TRBV12-3 or TRBV12-4 to TRBJ2-1, with a possible D match to TRBD2 (5 bases). V lost 3 bases and J 3 bases, leaving 15 bases between the germline ends. The CDR3 loop spans 16 amino acids. The CDR3 loop is CASSFFGPGSYNEQFF. The CDR3 DNA is TGTGCCAGCAGTTTCTTCGGTCCGGGGAGCTACAATGAGCAGTTCTTC.

There are a few counts of this clonotype. The chain couples TRBV10-3 to TRBJ2-2; 7 nucleotides agree with TRBD1. The CDR3 spans 14 residues. Per germline, CDR1 ENHRY and CDR2 SYGVKD. V dropped 6 bases and J dropped 3; count of bases not matched to a gene: 4. In DNA form, the CDR3 reads TGTGCCATCAGGAGAACAGGGGACACCGGGGAGCTGTTTTTT. Its protein is CAIRRTGDTGELFF.

V is TRBV15 and J is TRBJ2-7; D is ambiguous. Trimming shortened V by 3 bases and J by 0 bases, and 12 bases separated the two germline ends. Per the germline V gene, CDR1 is LNHNV and CDR2 is YYDKDF (reference sequence). This CDR3 is built from 15 residues. Here the CDR3 DNA reads TGTGCCACCAGCAGCGAGGTATCCAGCTCCTACGAGCAGTACTTC. It encodes CATSSEVSSSYEQYF.

A few counts support this clonotype. This chain links TRBV20-1 with TRBJ2-7, with no clear D. This CDR3 is 12 amino acids long. The germline CDR1 and CDR2 sequences are DFQATT and SNEGSKA (reference sequence). V gave up 5 bases and J gave up 0 bases, with 8 bases separating them. CDR3 DNA sequence: TGCAGTGCTCCCTATAGCTCCTACGAGCAGTACTTC. Translation gives CSAPYSSYEQYF.

This clonotype came up a few times. The chain carries TRBV28 and TRBJ1-2; 8 bases are shared with TRBD1. J gave up 8 bases and V 4 bases, and 9 bases lay outside the gene matches. Per the germline V gene, CDR1 is MDHEN and CDR2 is SYDVKM. The CDR3 is 14 amino acids. CDR3 nucleotides: TGTGCCAGCAGTTCCGGACAGGGTGAAAGGGGCTACACCTTC. It is translated as CASSSGQGERGYTF.

The chain joins TRBV6-1 to TRBJ1-2; 10 bases fit TRBD1. There are 17 residues in the CDR3. J lost 4 bases, V lost 3 bases, and 11 bases had no gene match. Germline lookup yields CDR1 MNHNS and CDR2 SASEGT. The CDR3 DNA reads as TGTGCCAGCAGTGATATGACAGGGGGCGCGGTTCGCTATGGCTACACCTTC. Residues: CASSDMTGGAVRYGYTF.

This clonotype was detected once. One junction end does not reproduce the germline sequence, and a read error may be involved. This chain connects TRBV7-2 to TRBJ1-1; no reliable D call. This CDR3 comprises 13 residues. Germline loops: CDR1 SGHTA, CDR2 FQGNSA. CDR3 sequence reads: CASSLQARTEALF. CDR3 DNA: TGTGCCAGCAGCTTACAGGCGAGGACTGAAGCTTTATTT.

The chain combines TRBV29-1 with TRBJ1-2, with unresolved D. The ends were cut back, 7 bases at V and 5 bases at J, with 17 bases in the middle. The CDR3 is 13 residues long. Per germline, CDR1 SQVTM and CDR2 ANQGSEA. This chain's CDR3 is CSAVRPVEYGYTF. The CDR3 nucleotides read TGCAGCGCAGTCCGACCCGTCGAATATGGCTACACCTTC.

This clonotype was counted a few times. The rearrangement uses TRBV20-1 and TRBJ1-1, with 10 bases matching TRBD1. Germline V gives CDR1 DFQATT, CDR2 SNEGSKA (reference sequence). The trim removed 1 base at V and 4 bases at J, leaving 9 bases unmatched. This CDR3 is 16 amino acids long. The CDR3 DNA sequence: TGCAGTGCTAGAGGATATCGACAGGGGGCGTCCACTGAAGCTTTCTTT. This sequence encodes CSARGYRQGASTEAFF.

CDR3 residues: CSARDPFGPQGEQYF. CDR3 bases: TGCAGTGCTAGAGATCCGTTTGGGCCCCAGGGCGAGCAGTACTTC. V usage is TRBV20-1 and J usage is TRBJ2-7; TRBD1 might be the D (5 bases). The CDR3 contains 15 residues. Trimming removed 0 bases from V and 6 bases from J, with 18 bases in between. The germline V gene encodes CDR1 DFQATT and CDR2 SNEGSKA (reference sequence).

This clonotype appeared a few times. The genes are TRBV19 and TRBJ1-6; D remains unclear. V lost 1 base to trimming and J lost 7 bases, with 8 bases between them. The CDR3 sequence is 14 residues long. Germline V CDR1 and CDR2: LNHDA, SQIVND (reference sequence). The CDR3 DNA reads TGTGCCAGTAGTATAGTTCCAGCAAATTCACCCCTCCACTTT. Translated, it gives CASSIVPANSPLHF.

The CDR3 DNA follows: TGCAGCGTCCGGGGTAAGGGCCTGTACGAGCAGTACTTC. Residues: CSVRGKGLYEQYF. This chain joins TRBV29-1 and TRBJ2-7; tentatively, D is TRBD2 (5 bases). Trimming took 6 bases from V and 4 from J, leaving 16 bases between them. This CDR3 has 13 amino acids. CDR1 and CDR2 from the germline V gene are SQVTM and ANQGSEA.

This chain uses TRBV15 with TRBJ2-3, with 7 bases identical to TRBD2. This CDR3 spans 13 amino acids. CDR1 is LNHNV, CDR2 YYDKDF, per germline (reference sequence). V lost 4 bases and J lost 5; bases outside the gene matches: 3. The CDR3, as DNA: TGTGCCACCAGCAAGATAGCGGGAGATACGCAGTATTTT. Translation: CATSKIAGDTQYF. Supplemented by reference TRBV15 and TRBJ2-3, the full variable domain reads DAMVIQNPRYQVTQFGKPVTLSCSQTLNHNVMYWYQQKSSQAPKLLFHYYDKDFNNEADTPDNFQSRRPNTSFCFLDIRSPGLGDTAMYLCATSKIAGDTQYFGPGTRLTVL.

The genes are TRBV20-1 and TRBJ2-3; 8 bases fit TRBD2. V lost 4 bases, J lost 6 bases, and 9 bases stayed unmatched. The V gene's germline CDR1 is DFQATT and CDR2 SNEGSKA (reference sequence). The CDR3 is made up of 14 amino acids. This CDR3 is CSANGGALIDTQYF. CDR3 in DNA: TGCAGTGCTAACGGGGGGGCGTTGATCGATACGCAGTATTTT.

This clonotype was seen only a few times. CDR3 nucleotide sequence: TGCAGCGTTGTCAGGAGCTCTGGAAACACCATATATTTT. It is translated as CSVVRSSGNTIYF. This chain uses TRBV29-1 with TRBJ1-3; D not resolved. The CDR3 consists of 13 residues. The germline gives CDR1 SQVTM, CDR2 ANQGSEA. V lost 4 bases, J lost 0 bases, and 7 bases lay in between.

The gene calls are TRBV9 and TRBJ2-2, with D perhaps assigned TRBD1 or TRBD2 (5 bases each). Trimming removed 4 bases from V and 9 bases from J, with 10 bases in between. CDR3 length equals 12 residues. Per the germline V gene, CDR1 is SGDLS and CDR2 is YYNGEE. The CDR3 DNA follows: TGTGCCAGCAGCCTCCGGGACCGGGAGCTGTTTTTT. Its translation: CASSLRDRELFF.

This clonotype was recorded many times. This chain connects TRBV12-3 or TRBV12-4 to TRBJ2-1; 10 bases match TRBD1. The V gene end was trimmed by 6 bases and the J gene end by 4 bases; junction bases not matched to a gene: 6. This CDR3 comprises 15 residues. CDR3 sequence reads: CASRFGQGEYNEQFF. The CDR3 coding sequence is TGTGCCAGCAGATTCGGACAGGGGGAGTACAATGAGCAGTTCTTC.

This clonotype appeared a few times. V usage is TRBV3-1 and J usage is TRBJ1-1; 9 bases align to TRBD1. CDR3 length equals 14 residues. The V gene end was trimmed by 5 bases and the J gene end by 5 bases; junction bases not matched to a gene: 6. CDR1 is LGHDT, CDR2 YNNKEL, per germline (reference sequence). The chain's CDR3 is CASSKQGARTEAFF. CDR3 bases: TGTGCCAGCAGCAAACAGGGGGCGCGGACTGAAGCTTTCTTT.

Many counts were recorded for this clonotype. The rearrangement links TRBV18 to TRBJ2-7; 7 bases fit TRBD1. Germline trimming cut 8 bases from V and 4 bases from J; bases unmatched to any gene: 5. CDR3 length: 12 residues. Per the germline V gene, CDR1 is KGHSH and CDR2 is LQKENI. The CDR3 DNA is TGTGCCAGCAGCTCAGGGGGATACGAGCAGTACTTC. Residues: CASSSGGYEQYF.

The chain combines TRBV12-3 or TRBV12-4 with TRBJ1-6; 9 bases are a match to TRBD1. This CDR3 region has 16 residues. Trimming at V came to 3 bases and at J to 6 bases, leaving 6 bases not matched to a gene. CDR3 sequence reads: CASSFSGTGTNSPLHF. CDR3 DNA: TGTGCCAGCAGTTTCTCCGGGACAGGGACTAATTCACCCCTCCACTTT.

The chain joins TRBV7-8 to TRBJ2-7; 7 bases match TRBD2. The CDR3 loop spans 17 amino acids. Germline CDR1 and CDR2: SGHVS and FQNEAQ. V dropped 5 bases and J dropped 5; count of bases not matched to a gene: 18. As DNA, the CDR3 is TGTGCCAGCAGCCCAGGCCGACCTAGCGGACGAGGGGACGAGCAGTACTTC. It is translated as CASSPGRPSGRGDEQYF.

This clonotype was observed at least ten times. This chain uses TRBV7-2 with TRBJ1-3; the match to TRBD1 covers 7 bases. Germline lookup yields CDR1 SGHTA and CDR2 FQGNSA. The V and J ends lost 4 bases and 0 bases, in that order; junction bases with no gene match: 6. The length of the CDR3 is 16 residues. For the CDR3, the DNA is TGTGCCAGCAGCTCGGACAGGTTAAACTCTGGAAACACCATATATTTT. It translates to CASSSDRLNSGNTIYF.